These 2 T cell receptor beta chains share one sample of origin, sequenced in a study of blood T cell repertoires in COVID-19. TCRdb keeps only in-frame clones here, not all; method: immunoSEQ multiplex PCR. The top ten hold less than 2% of the sample, which has around 140,000 clones, roughly 86% seen once. The sequencing input was peripheral blood. These receptors all stem from a man between 70 and 80 years old with acute or convalescent COVID-19.

This clone appeared a single time. This sequence joins TRBV5-1 and TRBJ1-6; 8 nucleotides agree with TRBD1. This CDR3 is built from 15 residues. From germline, CDR1 is SGHRS and CDR2 YFSETQ. Trimming cost V 4 bases and J 8 bases; bases outside gene matches: 8. The CDR3 sequence is CASSDDRGQDSPLHF. The CDR3 DNA is TGCGCCAGCAGCGATGACAGGGGTCAGGATTCACCCCTCCACTTT.

In its sample, this clone was seen once. The genes are TRBV24-1 and TRBJ1-1; D not resolved. Deletions cut 5 bases from V and 2 bases from J, with 11 bases between. The CDR3 is 14 amino acids. The germline CDR1 and CDR2 sequences are KGHDR and SFDVKD. For the CDR3, the DNA is TGTGCCACCAGTGGCGCGGGATTAAACACTGAAGCTTTCTTT. Translation gives CATSGAGLNTEAFF.